Given below is one T cell receptor (beta chain) in context. Its specificity is unknown. Germline V CDR1 and CDR2: SGHRS, YFSETQ. V was clipped by 2 bases and J by 10 bases, with 21 bases between them. This CDR3 has 15 residues. In blood CD8+ and CD4+ T cells, TCR beta underwent sequencing. The study used healthy donors as controls matched for age and sex. The RNA, about 0.5 to 1 ug, was put through reverse transcription using random hexamers. Across 54 Vbeta and 13 Jbeta, immunoSEQ multiplex PCR amplified TCR beta CDR3. One entry per CDR3 protein, called by TCRdb with MiXCR from the immunoSEQ multiplex PCR reads. Altogether 160,000 or so distinct CDR3 sequences are present, around 93% being singletons, with the ten largest covering around 0.13%. This specimen belongs to a study of CD8 T cells in Susac syndrome. The study's findings and limits: Individuals included in the TCR sequencing and HLA analysis were acknowledged by the study to be relatively few in number.

The sequencing input was CD4+ T cells from PBMCs. V usage is TRBV5-1 and J usage is TRBJ1-1; unclear D gene. This TCR came from a human donor in good health. The CDR3 reads CASSFFSRQEETAFF. The CDR3, as DNA: TGCGCCAGCAGCTTTTTTTCCCGGCAGGAAGAGACAGCTTTCTTT.